Listed here is a single T cell receptor (beta chain). Its antigen is still unknown. Data came from immunoSEQ multiplex PCR; TCRdb stores just in-frame clones and leaves some out. Here the sample spans about 110,000 clones, roughly 87% being singletons. This record belongs to a study of T cell responses to AZD1222 COVID-19 vaccine. About the study: Pooling covered second doses at about 4 or about 12 weeks.

General study findings and limits: Two AZD1222 doses significantly raised spike-specific TCR breadth and depth over controls. The sample set comprised mostly white British donors with more females, and clonal diversity was possibly underestimated. There were repertoire samples only from the period after the peak T cell response.

The CDR3 totals 14 residues. V was shortened by 5 bases and J by 2 bases, with 13 bases between the two germline ends. Germline CDR1 reads SNHLY; CDR2 reads FYNNEI. Material: peripheral blood, obtained on day 0 of AZD1222 vaccination. The chain links TRBV2 to TRBJ2-7; possible D gene TRBD2, 5 bases. The clonotype was recovered from an adult in good health. The CDR3 DNA reads TGTGCCAGCAGTATAAACGACGGGACCTACGAGCAGTACTTC. This codes for CASSINDGTYEQYF.